The 9 T cell receptor beta chains listed next were all sequenced from one sample in a study of shared clonotypes between healthy human individuals. In the naive CD8 group, cells lacked CD45RO and were positively selected for CCR7, so terminally differentiated effector memory CD45RA+ cells were left out. The assay was immunoSEQ multiplex PCR, and TCRdb's table has in-frame clones only and misses some. The sample has about 2.1 million clones; 93% are singletons. Input material: naive CD8+ T cells from PBMCs. The receptor set was obtained from a man aged 18 to 35 in good health. Some clones in this sample may be carry-over from other donors' samples.

This clone was recorded once. This sequence joins TRBV5-6 and TRBJ2-3; TRBD1 aligns across 9 bases. The CDR3 is made up of 14 amino acids. Trimming removed 4 bases from V and 9 bases from J; junction bases left unmatched: 9. Germline V lookup: CDR1 SGHDT, CDR2 YYEEEE. DNA for the CDR3: TGTGCCAGCAGCGCGACAGGGGGTCCCGGGACGCAGTATTTT. The encoded protein is CASSATGGPGTQYF.

The chain recombines TRBV18 with TRBJ2-5, with D unresolved. Germline CDR1 and CDR2: KGHSH and LQKENI. The CDR3 loop spans 16 amino acids. V dropped 3 bases and J dropped 1 base, with 15 bases sitting between them. CDR3 nucleotide sequence: TGTGCCAGCTCACCTCAGGTAGTCAGATCCCAAGAGACCCAGTACTTC. It specifies CASSPQVVRSQETQYF.

V is TRBV11-3 and J is TRBJ2-1; unclear D gene. Trimming took off 1 base at V and 2 bases at J, with 9 bases between the two ends. This CDR3 is built from 15 residues. Germline CDR1 and CDR2: SGHNT and YENEEA. The DNA of the CDR3 is TGTGCCAGCAGCTTAGGGCGGAGTACCTACAATGAGCAGTTCTTC. Its protein product is CASSLGRSTYNEQFF.

The genes are TRBV15 and TRBJ2-3; 8 bases map to TRBD1. V was clipped by 0 bases and J by 4 bases; unmatched bases: 9. The CDR3 extends over 17 amino acids. Germline CDR1 and CDR2: LNHNV and YYDKDF (reference sequence). Here the CDR3 reads CATSRDIAGGPADTQYF. In DNA, the CDR3 is TGTGCCACCAGCAGAGATATAGCAGGGGGCCCCGCAGATACGCAGTATTTT.

V and J are TRBV4-2 and TRBJ1-1, with D maybe TRBD1 (5 bases). V lost 0 bases and J lost 0, with 14 bases in between. Germline lookup yields CDR1 LGHNA and CDR2 YNFKEQ. There are 17 residues in the CDR3. As DNA, the CDR3 is TGTGCCAGCAGCCAAGAAGTGGTAAGGGGACTGAACACTGAAGCTTTCTTT. Translating gives CASSQEVVRGLNTEAFF.

This chain joins TRBV30 and TRBJ2-7, with D perhaps matching TRBD2 (6 bases). The CDR3 spans 13 residues. CDR1 is GTSNPN, CDR2 SVGIG, per germline (reference sequence). V dropped 2 bases and J dropped 7 bases, with 15 bases sitting between them. Written as DNA, the CDR3 is TGTGCCTGGAGTCCCAGGCGGGCGGGAGAGCAGTACTTC. This gives the protein CAWSPRRAGEQYF.

This chain uses TRBV4-3 with TRBJ2-7; TRBD2 might be the D (5 bases). The length of the CDR3 is 17 residues. The germline gives CDR1 LGHNA, CDR2 YSLEER. The V gene lost 4 bases and the J gene lost 5 bases, with 24 bases spanning the gap. In DNA, the CDR3 is TGCGCCAGCAGCCCGTCTCGTAGGCTAACGGGAAACCACGAGCAGTACTTC. This translates into CASSPSRRLTGNHEQYF.

This chain joins TRBV30 and TRBJ1-3; tentative D call: TRBD1 (6 bases). V was shortened by 4 bases and J by 4 bases, with 17 bases between the two germline ends. The CDR3 covers 15 residues. Germline assignment: CDR1 GTSNPN and CDR2 SVGIG (reference sequence). In DNA, the CDR3 is TGTGCCTGGAACGCCTGGGGGCCTAGGGGAAACACCATATATTTT. Encoded protein: CAWNAWGPRGNTIYF.

J is TRBJ2-5 and V is TRBV4-1; D unresolved. Germline V gene data show CDR1 as MGHRA and CDR2 as YSYEKL. This CDR3 region has 15 residues. V lost 1 base and J lost 1, with 10 bases in between. This CDR3 reads CASSQGVQRQETQYF. The CDR3, as DNA: TGCGCCAGCAGCCAAGGGGTACAGCGCCAAGAGACCCAGTACTTC.